These T cell receptor beta chains were read from a single sample in a study of CD8+ T cells in alopecia areata. This table comes from immunoSEQ multiplex PCR, and its TCRdb copy is limited to in-frame clones, with some not included. The repertoire holds about 200,000 clones, with 50% to 70% as singletons. The source was CD4+ T cells sorted from blood, collected at week 4, from a patient treated with tofacitinib. The receptor set was obtained from a human donor with alopecia areata. CDR3s include the opening cysteine and the closing phenylalanine or tryptophan. Fields, in order: D gene, V gene, J gene, CDR3 protein, CDR3 DNA. A D gene is named only where the DNA matches it firmly.

D: TRBD1; V: TRBV4-3; J: TRBJ2-3; CDR3: CASSQGTASPTDTQYF; DNA: TGCGCCAGCAGCCAGGGGACAGCAAGCCCGACAGATACGCAGTATTTT
D: -; V: TRBV15; J: TRBJ2-5; CDR3: CATSRDLRLDQETQYF; DNA: TGTGCCACCAGCAGAGATTTGAGACTAGACCAAGAGACCCAGTACTTC
D: TRBD1; V: TRBV7-2; J: TRBJ1-2; CDR3: CASSFTGGSGYTF; DNA: TGTGCCAGCAGCTTTACAGGGGGCTCTGGCTACACCTTC
D: -; V: TRBV2; J: TRBJ1-1; CDR3: CASSDGGNTEAFF; DNA: TGTGCCAGCAGCGACGGTGGCAACACTGAAGCTTTCTTT
D: -; V: TRBV4-3; J: TRBJ1-6; CDR3: CASSQEDSSPLHF; DNA: TGCGCCAGCAGCCAAGAAGATAGTTCACCCCTCCACTTT
D: -; V: TRBV2; J: TRBJ2-2; CDR3: CASSVGGELFF; DNA: TGTGCCAGCAGTGTGGGGGGGGAGCTGTTTTTT
D: TRBD2; V: TRBV9; J: TRBJ2-1; CDR3: CASGLSGGWYNEQFF; DNA: TGTGCCAGCGGGCTTAGCGGGGGATGGTACAATGAGCAGTTCTTC
D: -; V: TRBV2; J: TRBJ2-1; CDR3: CASRRDEFYNEQFF; DNA: TGTGCCAGCAGGCGGGACGAGTTTTACAATGAGCAGTTCTTC
D: -; V: TRBV7-2; J: TRBJ1-1; CDR3: CASSLREGTEAFF; DNA: TGTGCCAGCAGCTTAAGGGAGGGCACTGAAGCTTTCTTT
D: -; V: TRBV18; J: TRBJ1-2; CDR3: CASSPLGGTGDYGYTF; DNA: TGTGCCAGCTCACCCCTGGGGGGCACCGGCGACTATGGCTACACCTTC
D: -; V: TRBV30; J: TRBJ1-6; CDR3: CAWSTGTLDSPLHF; DNA: TGTGCCTGGAGTACCGGGACACTGGATTCACCCCTCCACTTT
D: -; V: TRBV29-1; J: TRBJ2-7; CDR3: CSAAYSSYEQYF; DNA: TGCAGCGCGGCGTACAGCTCCTACGAGCAGTACTTC
D: -; V: TRBV25-1; J: TRBJ2-7; CDR3: CASRRGGTTYEQYF; DNA: TGTGCCAGCAGACGAGGGGGTACTACCTACGAGCAGTACTTC